A single sample gave rise to the 17 T cell receptor beta chains below, sequenced in a study of cytomegalovirus exposure and HLA in healthy donors (dated by TCRdb to 2015 to 2018). The library was obtained by the immunoSEQ multiplex PCR assay. For the multiplex PCR, a mixture combining 60 forward primers for TCR Vbeta segments and 13 reverse primers for TCR Jbeta segments was used. In TCRdb, the immuneACCESS table is reduced to in-frame sequences with V and J assigned. These tables do not hold every clone; where another copy was compared, an unresolved V gene accounts for under half, and the others remain unexplained. Counted in this sample were roughly 100,000 clones; over 60% of them appeared once. The leading ten clones occupy under 6% of the sample. Material: PBMCs. Every receptor here comes from a boy younger than 18 in good health and CMV-seropositive.

This clone was recorded only once. This sequence joins TRBV6-1 and TRBJ1-5; maybe TRBD1 (6 bases). The CDR3 is 13 amino acids. The germline gives CDR1 MNHNS, CDR2 SASEGT. V shed 7 bases and J shed 10 bases, with 17 bases lying between them. Written as DNA, the CDR3 is TGTGCCAGCAATTCAGGGGATGGTGGTCCCCAGCATTTT. Its protein is CASNSGDGGPQHF.

This chain connects TRBV9 to TRBJ2-7; 7 positions agree with TRBD1. CDR3 length: 14 residues. CDR1 is SGDLS and CDR2 is YYNGEE in the germline V gene. The junction had 3 bases not matched to a gene; V was cut back by 1 base and J by 2 bases. The CDR3 is CASSVWDSPYEQYF. The CDR3, as DNA: TGTGCCAGCAGCGTATGGGACAGTCCCTACGAGCAGTACTTC.

A remark on this clone: The junction shows a germline mismatch at one end, possibly a read error. The V and J genes are TRBV5-1 and TRBJ1-6; 8 bases line up with TRBD1. The CDR3 extends over 15 amino acids. Germline V gives CDR1 SGHRS, CDR2 YFSETQ. The CDR3: CASTTGQGLNSPLNF. CDR3 coding DNA: TGCGCCAGCACTACCGGACAGGGCCTTAATTCACCCCTCAACTTT.

The genes are TRBV7-9 and TRBJ2-7; 7 bases match TRBD1. V shed 5 bases and J 3 bases; nucleotides not matched to a gene: 7. Germline V gene sequence: CDR1 SEHNR, CDR2 FQNEAQ (reference sequence). CDR3 length: 14 residues. The CDR3 DNA sequence: TGTGCCAGCAGCCCCCCGGGACAGTTCTACGAGCAGTACTTC. Translating gives CASSPPGQFYEQYF.

The chain is built from TRBV5-4 and TRBJ2-7, with 7 nucleotides matching TRBD1. V shed 4 bases and J 2 bases; nucleotides not matched to a gene: 9. The CDR3 runs 15 residues. Germline loops: CDR1 SGHNT, CDR2 YYREEE (reference sequence). CDR3 nucleotide sequence: TGTGCCAGCAGCCCACCCGGGACAGAAGCCTACGAGCAGTACTTC. As protein: CASSPPGTEAYEQYF.

This clone has only a few counts. The chain has TRBV27 and TRBJ1-5, with D unresolved. CDR3 length: 13 residues. CDR1 MNHEY and CDR2 SMNVEV come from the germline V gene (reference sequence). The V gene lost 7 bases and the J gene lost 7 bases, with 14 bases spanning the gap. The CDR3 coding sequence is TGTGCCAGCACAAGGAAAGGAGGACAGCCCCAGCATTTT. It codes for CASTRKGGQPQHF.

V and J are TRBV30 and TRBJ1-6; D not certain. Per germline, CDR1 GTSNPN and CDR2 SVGIG (reference sequence). Between the trimmed V and J ends, which lost 4 bases and 11 bases, there was a span of 21 bases. This CDR3 is 15 amino acids long. The CDR3 sequence: CAWTPAGTWETPLHF. CDR3 bases: TGTGCCTGGACCCCTGCGGGCACATGGGAGACACCCCTCCACTTT.

V is TRBV7-9 and J is TRBJ2-7, with D perhaps matching TRBD2 (5 bases). V lost 8 bases and J 1 base, leaving 15 bases between the germline ends. The germline V gene encodes CDR1 SEHNR and CDR2 FQNEAQ (reference sequence). CDR3 length: 14 residues. This chain's CDR3 is CASARGSVSYEQYF. CDR3 DNA sequence: TGTGCCAGCGCGCGAGGGTCCGTGTCCTACGAGCAGTACTTC.

V and J are TRBV9 and TRBJ2-1, with D hard to call. The CDR3 totals 13 residues. V lost 0 bases, J lost 6 bases, and 7 bases lay in between. Germline V gives CDR1 SGDLS, CDR2 YYNGEE. The CDR3 DNA is TGTGCCAGCAGCGTAGCTGCAGGCAATGAGCAGTTCTTC. Its translation is CASSVAAGNEQFF.

V gene TRBV15 combines with J gene TRBJ1-2; D is possibly TRBD1 (5 bases). Trimming took 0 bases from V and 0 from J, leaving 11 bases between them. The germline V gene encodes CDR1 LNHNV and CDR2 YYDKDF (reference sequence). The CDR3 is made up of 16 amino acids. The CDR3 DNA reads TGTGCCACCAGCAGAGAAAAGGGGCATGCTAACTATGGCTACACCTTC. This translates into CATSREKGHANYGYTF.

This chain uses TRBV15 with TRBJ2-4, with D tentatively TRBD2 (6 bases). The V end was cut by 1 base, the J end by 6 bases, with 16 bases between. The CDR3 has 16 residues. In germline, CDR1 is LNHNV, CDR2 YYDKDF (reference sequence). The CDR3 DNA is TGTGCCACCAGCAGAGGGGGGGACCAGGGACGAAACATTCAGTACTTC. This sequence encodes CATSRGGDQGRNIQYF.

The rearrangement joins TRBV7-6 to TRBJ2-7, with 8 bases matching TRBD1. The CDR3 consists of 15 residues. The trim removed 3 bases at V and 2 bases at J, leaving 6 bases unmatched. Germline V gene data show CDR1 as SGHVS and CDR2 as FNYEAQ. DNA of the CDR3: TGTGCCAGCAGCTTCCGGACAGGGATTGCCTACGAGCAGTACTTC. It yields the protein CASSFRTGIAYEQYF.

The V gene is TRBV2, the J gene TRBJ2-1; 12 nucleotides align to TRBD2. V lost 4 bases and J lost 10; bases outside the gene matches: 8. The CDR3 covers 15 residues. CDR1 and CDR2 from the germline V gene are SNHLY and FYNNEI. The CDR3 DNA follows: TGTGCCAGCAGTGCCCCTAGCGGGGGGGGTCGGGAGCAGTTCTTC. Its protein is CASSAPSGGGREQFF.

A few counts support this clone. The CDR3 loop is CASSAAPDRDRGYTF. The CDR3 region has the DNA TGCGCCAGCAGCGCCGCACCCGACAGGGATAGAGGCTACACCTTC. The chain recombines TRBV5-1 with TRBJ1-2; 7 bases fit TRBD1. Trimming took 4 bases from V and 8 from J; bases not matched to a gene: 14. This CDR3 has 15 residues. Germline CDR1 reads SGHRS; CDR2 reads YFSETQ.

J is TRBJ2-3 and V is TRBV27; 7 bases agree with TRBD2. V gave up 0 bases and J gave up 4 bases; unmatched junction bases: 4. Germline V gene data show CDR1 as MNHEY and CDR2 as SMNVEV (reference sequence). There are 15 residues in the CDR3. In DNA, the CDR3 is TGTGCCAGCAGTTTATCGCGACTAGCCGCAGATACGCAGTATTTT. Its translation is CASSLSRLAADTQYF.

The chain recombines TRBV4-1 with TRBJ2-5, with TRBD2 matching 9 bases. CDR1 is MGHRA, CDR2 YSYEKL, per germline. The length of the CDR3 is 16 residues. V trimming: 0 bases; J trimming: 1 base; junction bases outside the gene matches: 3. The CDR3, as DNA: TGCGCCAGCAGCCAAGACGGTAGCGGGGGCCAAGAGACCCAGTACTTC. Translating it yields CASSQDGSGGQETQYF.

This clone occurred a few times. The rearrangement joins TRBV6-1 to TRBJ2-6; D is perhaps TRBD1 (6 bases). Trimming removed 4 bases at V and 0 bases at J, with 10 bases between. CDR1 and CDR2 (germline): MNHNS, SASEGT. CDR3 length equals 16 residues. The CDR3 nucleotides read TGTGCCAGCAGTGCCAACAGGGTCTCTGGGGCCAACGTCCTGACTTTC. Translating gives CASSANRVSGANVLTF.